The 3 T cell receptor beta chains reported below all come from one sample, sequenced in a study of control samples from healthy donors and cancer patients. Profiled with immunoSEQ multiplex PCR; TCRdb holds only in-frame clones, not every one. Of 100,000 to 150,000 clones listed, about 93% are singletons. The specimen was blood. The receptors come from a man between 18 and 29 years old in good health.

The rearrangement uses TRBV14 and TRBJ2-1, with a weak D call TRBD2 (6 bases). V lost 1 base and J 0 bases, leaving 16 bases between the germline ends. Germline V gene data show CDR1 as SGHDN and CDR2 as FVKESK. This CDR3 is built from 18 residues. The CDR3 sequence is CASSQAGLLGGSYNEQFF. The CDR3 nucleotides read TGTGCCAGCAGCCAAGCGGGACTGCTTGGTGGCTCCTACAATGAGCAGTTCTTC. The entire variable domain, with the rest obtained from reference TRBV14 and TRBJ2-1, is as follows: EAGVTQFPSHSVIEKGQTVTLRCDPISGHDNLYWYRRVMGKEIKFLLHFVKESKQDESGMPNNRFLAERTGGTYSTLKVQPAELEDSGVYFCASSQAGLLGGSYNEQFFGPGTRLTVL.

This clone appeared a single time. The J gene is TRBJ2-5, the V gene TRBV13, with TRBD2 matching 10 bases. Losses at the gene ends were 5 bases for V and 5 bases for J; bases not matched to a gene: 17. The CDR3 totals 18 residues. Germline values: CDR1 PRHDT, CDR2 FYEKMQ (reference sequence). In nucleotides, the CDR3 is TGTGCCAGCAGCCTTACCGGATCGGCTAGCGGGAGTGGTGAGACCCAGTACTTC. Its protein product is CASSLTGSASGSGETQYF.

This clone was counted between two and nine times. The rearrangement links TRBV12-3 or TRBV12-4 to TRBJ1-1; D is undetermined. The CDR3 loop spans 12 amino acids. The V and J ends lost 1 base and 7 bases respectively, with 7 bases between them. The CDR3 is CASSLGALEAFF. The CDR3 DNA is TGTGCCAGCAGTTTAGGCGCACTTGAAGCTTTCTTT.